This TCR beta chain was recorded in a study of T cells in Graves' hyperthyroidism and ophthalmopathy. Used for diagnoses were clinical symptoms, serum thyroxine and TRAb, thyroid ultrasound and orbital computed tomography. The source material, RNA transcripts, was used to amplify TCR beta CDR3 regions. The HTBI primer set drove a first-round RT-PCR of the TCR CDR3. TCRdb analysed the multiplex PCR reads with MiXCR anew, one entry per CDR3 protein. The sample has some 770,000 distinct CDR3 sequences, over 15% seen once; the top ten hold over 7.5%. Trimming removed 0 bases from V and 5 bases from J, with 11 bases in between. The germline CDR1 and CDR2 sequences are SGHRS and YFSETQ. The CDR3 spans 14 residues. This clonotype was detected only a few times.

The sequenced sample was blood. V and J are TRBV5-1 and TRBJ1-2, with D possibly matching TRBD1 (5 bases). This receptor was identified in a man between 18 and 35 years old with Graves' hyperthyroidism. The CDR3 here is CASSLEGTVYGYTF. The CDR3 DNA reads as TGCGCCAGCAGCTTGGAGGGGACGGTGTATGGCTACACCTTC. Supplemented by reference TRBV5-1 and TRBJ1-2, the full variable domain reads KAGVTQTPRYLIKTRGQQVTLSCSPISGHRSVSWYQQTPGQGLQFLFEYFSETQRNKGNFPGRFSGRQFSNSRSEMNVSTLELGDSALYLCASSLEGTVYGYTFGSGTRLTVV.